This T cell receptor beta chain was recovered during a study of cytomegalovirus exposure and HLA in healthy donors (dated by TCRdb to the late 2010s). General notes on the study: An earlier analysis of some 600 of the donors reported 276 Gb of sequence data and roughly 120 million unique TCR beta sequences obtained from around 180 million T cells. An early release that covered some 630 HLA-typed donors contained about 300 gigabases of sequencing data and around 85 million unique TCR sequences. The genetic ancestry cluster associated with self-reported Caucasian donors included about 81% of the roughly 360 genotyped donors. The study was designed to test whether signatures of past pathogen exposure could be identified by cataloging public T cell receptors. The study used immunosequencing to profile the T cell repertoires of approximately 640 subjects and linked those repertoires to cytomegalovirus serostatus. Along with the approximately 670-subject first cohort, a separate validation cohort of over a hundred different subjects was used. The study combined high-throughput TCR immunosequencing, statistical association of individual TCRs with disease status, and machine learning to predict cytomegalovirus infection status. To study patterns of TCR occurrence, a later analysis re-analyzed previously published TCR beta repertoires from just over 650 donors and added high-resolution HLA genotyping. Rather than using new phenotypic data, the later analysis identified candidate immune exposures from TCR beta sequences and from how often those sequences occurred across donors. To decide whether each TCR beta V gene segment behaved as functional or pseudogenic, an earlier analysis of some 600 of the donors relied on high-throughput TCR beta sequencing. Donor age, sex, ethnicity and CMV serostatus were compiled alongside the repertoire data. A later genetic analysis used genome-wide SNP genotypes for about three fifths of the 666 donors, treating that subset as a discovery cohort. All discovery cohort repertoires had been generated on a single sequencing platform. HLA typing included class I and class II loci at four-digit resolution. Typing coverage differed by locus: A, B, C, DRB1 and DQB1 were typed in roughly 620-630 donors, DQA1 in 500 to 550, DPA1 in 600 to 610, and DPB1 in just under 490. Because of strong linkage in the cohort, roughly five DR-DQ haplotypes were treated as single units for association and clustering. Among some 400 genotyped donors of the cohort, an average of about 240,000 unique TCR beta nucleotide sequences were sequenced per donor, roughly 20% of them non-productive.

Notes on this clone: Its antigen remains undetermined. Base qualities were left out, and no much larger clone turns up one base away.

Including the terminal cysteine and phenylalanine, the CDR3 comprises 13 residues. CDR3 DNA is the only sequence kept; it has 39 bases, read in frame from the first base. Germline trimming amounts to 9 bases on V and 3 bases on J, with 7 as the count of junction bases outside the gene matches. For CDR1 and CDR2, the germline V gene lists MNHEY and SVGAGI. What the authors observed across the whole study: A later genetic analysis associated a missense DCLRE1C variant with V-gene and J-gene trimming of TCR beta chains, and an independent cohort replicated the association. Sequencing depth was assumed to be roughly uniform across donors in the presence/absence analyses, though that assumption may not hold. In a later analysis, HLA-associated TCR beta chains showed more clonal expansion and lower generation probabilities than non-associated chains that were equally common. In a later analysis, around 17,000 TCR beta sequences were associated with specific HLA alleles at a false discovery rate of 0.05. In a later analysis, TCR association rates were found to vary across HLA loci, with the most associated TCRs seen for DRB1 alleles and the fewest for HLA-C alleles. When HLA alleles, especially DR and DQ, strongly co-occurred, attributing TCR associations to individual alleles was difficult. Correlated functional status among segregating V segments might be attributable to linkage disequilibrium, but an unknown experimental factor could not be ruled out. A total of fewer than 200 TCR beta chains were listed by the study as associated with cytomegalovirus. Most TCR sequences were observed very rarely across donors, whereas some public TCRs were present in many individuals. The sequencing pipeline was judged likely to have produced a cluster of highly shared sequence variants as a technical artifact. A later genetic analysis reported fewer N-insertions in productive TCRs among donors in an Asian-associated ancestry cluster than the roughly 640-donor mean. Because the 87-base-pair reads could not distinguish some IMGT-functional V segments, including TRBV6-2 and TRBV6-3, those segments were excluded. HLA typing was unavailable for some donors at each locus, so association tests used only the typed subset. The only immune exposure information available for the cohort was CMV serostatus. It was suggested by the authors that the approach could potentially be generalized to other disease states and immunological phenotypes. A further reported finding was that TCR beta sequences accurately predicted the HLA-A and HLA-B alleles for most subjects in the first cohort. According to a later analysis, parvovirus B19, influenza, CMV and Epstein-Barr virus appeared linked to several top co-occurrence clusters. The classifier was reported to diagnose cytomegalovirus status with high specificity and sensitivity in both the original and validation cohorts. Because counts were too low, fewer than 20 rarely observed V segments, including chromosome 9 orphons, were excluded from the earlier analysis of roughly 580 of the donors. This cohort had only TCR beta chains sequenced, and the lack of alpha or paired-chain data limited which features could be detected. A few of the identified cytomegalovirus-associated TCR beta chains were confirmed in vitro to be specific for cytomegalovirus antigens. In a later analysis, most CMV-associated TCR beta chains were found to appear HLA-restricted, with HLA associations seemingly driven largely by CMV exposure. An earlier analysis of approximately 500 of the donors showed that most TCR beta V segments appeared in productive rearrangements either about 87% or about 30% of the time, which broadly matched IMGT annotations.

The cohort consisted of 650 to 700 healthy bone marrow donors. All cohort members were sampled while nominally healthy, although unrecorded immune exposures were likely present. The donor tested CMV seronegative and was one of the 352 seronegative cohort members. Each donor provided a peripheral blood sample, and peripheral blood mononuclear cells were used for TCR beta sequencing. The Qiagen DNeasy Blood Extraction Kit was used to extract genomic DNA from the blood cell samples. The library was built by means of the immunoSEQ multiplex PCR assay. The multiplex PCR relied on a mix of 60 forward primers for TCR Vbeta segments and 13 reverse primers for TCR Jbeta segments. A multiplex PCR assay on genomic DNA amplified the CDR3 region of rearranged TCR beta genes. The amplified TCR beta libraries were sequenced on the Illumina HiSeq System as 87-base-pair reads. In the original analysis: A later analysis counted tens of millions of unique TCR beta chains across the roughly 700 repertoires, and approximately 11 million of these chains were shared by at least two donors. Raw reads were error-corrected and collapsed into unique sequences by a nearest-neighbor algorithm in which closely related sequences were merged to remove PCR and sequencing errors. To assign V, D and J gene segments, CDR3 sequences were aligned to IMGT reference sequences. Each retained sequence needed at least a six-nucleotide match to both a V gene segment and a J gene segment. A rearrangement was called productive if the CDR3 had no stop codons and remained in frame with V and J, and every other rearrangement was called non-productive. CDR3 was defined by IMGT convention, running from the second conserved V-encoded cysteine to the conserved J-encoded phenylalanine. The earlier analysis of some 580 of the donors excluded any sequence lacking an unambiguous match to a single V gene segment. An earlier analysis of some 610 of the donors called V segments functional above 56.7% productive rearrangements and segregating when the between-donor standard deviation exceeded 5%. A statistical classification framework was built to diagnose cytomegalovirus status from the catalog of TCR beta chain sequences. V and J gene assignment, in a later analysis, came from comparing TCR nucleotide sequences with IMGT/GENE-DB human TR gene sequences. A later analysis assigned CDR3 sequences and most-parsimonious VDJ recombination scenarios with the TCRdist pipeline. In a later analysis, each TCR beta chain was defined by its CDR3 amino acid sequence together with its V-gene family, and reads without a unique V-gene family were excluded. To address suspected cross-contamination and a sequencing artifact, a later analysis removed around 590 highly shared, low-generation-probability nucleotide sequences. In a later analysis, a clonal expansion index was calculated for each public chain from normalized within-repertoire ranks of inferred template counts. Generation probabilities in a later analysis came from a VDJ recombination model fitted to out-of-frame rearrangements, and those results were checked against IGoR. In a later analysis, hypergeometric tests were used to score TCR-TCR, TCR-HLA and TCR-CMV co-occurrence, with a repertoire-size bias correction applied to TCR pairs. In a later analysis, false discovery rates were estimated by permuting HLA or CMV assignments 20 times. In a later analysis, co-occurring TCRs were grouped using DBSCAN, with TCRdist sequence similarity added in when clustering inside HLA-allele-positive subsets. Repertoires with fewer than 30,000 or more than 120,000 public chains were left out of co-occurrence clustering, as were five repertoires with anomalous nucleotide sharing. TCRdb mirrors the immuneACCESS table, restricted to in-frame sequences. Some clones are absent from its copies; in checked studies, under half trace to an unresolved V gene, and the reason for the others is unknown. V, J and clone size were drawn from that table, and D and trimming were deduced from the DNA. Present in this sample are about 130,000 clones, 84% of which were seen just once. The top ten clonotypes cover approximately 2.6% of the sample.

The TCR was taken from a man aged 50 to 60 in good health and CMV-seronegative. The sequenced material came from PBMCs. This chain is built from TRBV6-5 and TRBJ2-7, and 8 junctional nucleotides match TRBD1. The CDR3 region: CASSVGTGYEQYF. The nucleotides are TGTGCCAGTTCCGTCGGGACAGGCTACGAGCAGTACTTC.